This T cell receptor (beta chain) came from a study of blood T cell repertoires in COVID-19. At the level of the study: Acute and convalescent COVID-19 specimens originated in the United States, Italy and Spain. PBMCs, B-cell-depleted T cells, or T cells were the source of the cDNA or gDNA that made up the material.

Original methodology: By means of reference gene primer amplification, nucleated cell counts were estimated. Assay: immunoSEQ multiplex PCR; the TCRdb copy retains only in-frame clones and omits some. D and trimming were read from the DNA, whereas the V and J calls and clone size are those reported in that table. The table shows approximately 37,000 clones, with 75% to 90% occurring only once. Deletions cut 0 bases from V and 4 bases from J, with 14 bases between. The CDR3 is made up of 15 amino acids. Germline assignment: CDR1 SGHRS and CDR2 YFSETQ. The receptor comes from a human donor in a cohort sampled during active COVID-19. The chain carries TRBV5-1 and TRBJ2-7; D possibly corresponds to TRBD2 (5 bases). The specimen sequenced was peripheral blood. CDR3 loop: CASSLDAAGLYEQYF. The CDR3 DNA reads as TGCGCCAGCAGCTTGGACGCCGCGGGTCTTTACGAGCAGTACTTC.